This entry lists 11 T cell receptor beta chains sequenced from one sample in a study of regulatory T cells in long-lasting Graves disease. Construction of the TCR beta libraries employed iRepertoire HTBI primers in conjunction with Arm-PCR of CDR3 regions. TCRdb re-analysed the multiplex PCR reads in MiXCR, keeping a single row per CDR3 protein. The table has over 300,000 distinct CDR3 sequences, 15% to 18% seen once. Indicated time point: newly diagnosed GD, antithyroid drugs for less than 3 months. Extracted RNA from PBMCs served as the source of the TCR library. The sequencing used peripheral blood mononuclear cells (PBMCs), collected at new diagnosis, from a patient treated with antithyroid drugs. These TCRs come from a female donor with Graves disease.

This clonotype came up a few times. This rearrangement joins TRBV27 to TRBJ2-1; D is tentatively TRBD1 or TRBD2 (5 bases each). The germline V and J ends were trimmed by 8 bases and 9 bases, with 20 bases remaining between them. CDR1 is MNHEY and CDR2 is SMNVEV in the germline V gene (reference sequence). CDR3 length: 14 residues. The CDR3 protein is CASLLGGEGSEQFF. The CDR3 coding sequence is TGTGCCAGCCTACTTGGCGGCGAGGGGAGTGAGCAGTTCTTC.

The chain links TRBV11-2 to TRBJ2-7; 11 nucleotides align to TRBD2. V trimming: 7 bases; J trimming: 4 bases; junction bases outside the gene matches: 3. Germline CDR1 reads SGHAT; CDR2 reads FQNNGV. This CDR3 has 13 residues. Here the CDR3 DNA reads TGTGCCAGCAAACTAGCGGGAGAGTACGAGCAGTACTTC. Protein: CASKLAGEYEQYF.

The rearrangement links TRBV12-3 or TRBV12-4 to TRBJ2-2; 8 nucleotides align to TRBD2. This CDR3 is built from 14 residues. The V segment lost 10 bases and the J segment 3 bases; nucleotides outside the gene matches: 7. The CDR3 loop is CATAAGGDTGELFF. The CDR3 DNA follows: TGTGCCACAGCGGCGGGGGGTGACACCGGGGAGCTGTTTTTT.

This chain connects TRBV5-1 to TRBJ2-4; D may correspond to TRBD1 or TRBD2 (5 bases each). CDR3 size: 13 residues. Germline values: CDR1 SGHRS, CDR2 YFSETQ. Trimming left V 2 bases short and J 8 bases short, with 11 bases between. This chain's CDR3 is CASSLQEADIQYF. The CDR3 DNA reads as TGCGCCAGCAGCTTACAGGAGGCGGACATTCAGTACTTC.

This clonotype was detected many times. V is TRBV28 and J is TRBJ2-1; D gene unclear. Germline CDR1 is MDHEN and CDR2 is SYDVKM. Between the trimmed V and J ends, which lost 2 bases and 0 bases, there was a span of 8 bases. The CDR3 spans 15 residues. The DNA of the CDR3 is TGTGCCAGCAGTTTACCATCTCTCTCCTACAATGAGCAGTTCTTC. This sequence encodes CASSLPSLSYNEQFF.

This clonotype was picked up many times. The chain uses TRBV7-9 and TRBJ1-4, with 8 bases fitting TRBD1. The V gene end was trimmed by 4 bases and the J gene end by 6 bases; junction bases not matched to a gene: 10. Germline-derived CDR1 and CDR2 are SEHNR and FQNEAQ (reference sequence). This CDR3 region has 16 residues. As DNA, the CDR3 is TGTGCCAGCAGCTCCTCGACAGGGGCTGGGGATGAAAAACTGTTTTTT. As protein: CASSSSTGAGDEKLFF.

Concerning this clonotype itself: A junction boundary mismatches the germline segment, possibly from a read error. The chain joins TRBV27 to TRBJ2-7, with TRBD2 matching over 12 bases. This CDR3 is built from 19 residues. Per germline, CDR1 MNHEY and CDR2 SMNVEV (reference sequence). CDR3 coding DNA: TGTGCCAGCAGCCTCTCAGGGTTTGGACTAGCGGGACCCAACTACGGGCAGTACTTC. Its protein product is CASSLSGFGLAGPNYGQYF.

This clonotype was found many times. This chain uses TRBV7-6 with TRBJ2-3; D is possibly TRBD1 (5 bases). Germline CDR1 and CDR2: SGHVS and FNYEAQ. The CDR3 covers 14 residues. V lost 0 bases to trimming and J lost 7 bases, with 11 bases between them. Written as DNA, the CDR3 is TGTGCCAGCAGCTTAGCGCAGGGATCCTATACGCAGTATTTT. Its protein is CASSLAQGSYTQYF. The whole variable domain, remainder taken from reference TRBV7-6 and TRBJ2-3, is GAGVSQSPRYKVTKRGQDVALRCDPISGHVSLYWYRQALGQGPEFLTYFNYEAQQDKSGLPNDRFSAERPEGSISTLTIQRTEQRDSAMYRCASSLAQGSYTQYFGPGTRLTVL.

The sample holds many counts of this clonotype. V is TRBV7-9 and J is TRBJ2-5, with 12 bases fitting TRBD2. Germline CDR1 is SEHNR and CDR2 is FQNEAQ (reference sequence). The V gene end was trimmed by 4 bases and the J gene end by 5 bases; junction bases not matched to a gene: 20. The CDR3 loop spans 20 amino acids. CDR3 nucleotides: TGTGCCAGCAGCTCCCCGGTCGCTTCTTCGAGTCTAGCGGGAGGGGAGACCCAGTACTTC. This codes for CASSSPVASSSLAGGETQYF.

This clonotype occurred many times. Sequence at one end of the junction differs from germline and may be a read error. The V and J genes are TRBV5-5 and TRBJ2-6, with TRBD1 matching 7 bases. The germline V gene has CDR1 SGHKS and CDR2 YYEKEE (reference sequence). The CDR3 has 16 residues. CDR3 bases: TGCGCCAGCAGCTTGAGACAGGGCGCTGGGGCCAACGTCCTGACTTTC. It translates to CASSLRQGAGANVLTF.

Turning to this clonotype: This likely came from a read error, as a far larger clone is one base away. The chain links TRBV7-9 to TRBJ2-3; TRBD2 matches at 10 bases. Per the germline V gene, CDR1 is SEHNR and CDR2 is FQNEAQ (reference sequence). J lost 5 bases, V lost 2 bases, and 10 bases had no gene match. The CDR3 contains 17 residues. CDR3: CASSLSASGRDEDTQYF. The CDR3 bases are TGTGCCAGCAGCTTATCCGCTAGCGGGAGAGATGAAGATACGCAGTATTTT.